This passage covers 17 T cell receptor beta chains from one sample sequenced in a study of identical twins. In TCRdb, the 5' RACE reads were re-called with MiXCR into one record per CDR3 protein. The data hold more than 1.5 million distinct CDR3 sequences, with 25% to 35% observed a single time. Material: cord blood. The receptors were sampled from a newborn girl in good health.

V gene TRBV12-3 or TRBV12-4 combines with J gene TRBJ2-1; TRBD2 agrees at 8 bases. V was pared by 3 bases and J by 8 bases, with 12 bases of the junction left unmatched. The CDR3 contains 16 residues. CDR3 nucleotides: TGTGCCAGCAGTTTTCCGTCCGGGGGGGCCACCGATGAGCAGTTCTTC. Residues: CASSFPSGGATDEQFF.

This clonotype was counted at least ten times. This sequence joins TRBV28 and TRBJ2-6; the D is unclear. Germline V CDR1 and CDR2: MDHEN, SYDVKM. This CDR3 contains 16 residues. V lost 4 bases and J lost 0, with 10 bases in between. The CDR3 DNA reads as TGTGCCAGCAGTTACCGACGGATCTCTGGGGCCAACGTCCTGACTTTC. Its translation: CASSYRRISGANVLTF. The full variable domain, in which reference TRBV28 and TRBJ2-6 provide the parts outside the CDR3, is DVKVTQSSRYLVKRTGEKVFLECVQDMDHENMFWYRQDPGLGLRLIYFSYDVKMKEKGDIPEGYSVSREKKERFSLILESASTNQTSMYLCASSYRRISGANVLTFGAGSRLTVL.

The gene calls are TRBV11-2 and TRBJ1-5; D unresolved. The germline V gene encodes CDR1 SGHAT and CDR2 FQNNGV. CDR3 length: 15 residues. Between the trimmed V and J ends, which lost 5 bases and 4 bases, there was a span of 15 bases. Written as DNA, the CDR3 is TGTGCCAGCAGCCCAGTAGTTGGTCATAATCAGCCCCAGCATTTT. Translated, it gives CASSPVVGHNQPQHF.

The chain carries TRBV7-9 and TRBJ2-7; D is possibly TRBD1 (6 bases). The CDR3 loop spans 16 amino acids. Germline CDR1 reads SEHNR; CDR2 reads FQNEAQ (reference sequence). Trimming shortened V by 2 bases and J by 2 bases, and 16 bases separated the two germline ends. The CDR3: CASSLRTAQPPYEQYF. CDR3 bases: TGTGCCAGCAGCTTAAGGACAGCCCAGCCTCCCTACGAGCAGTACTTC.

The chain combines TRBV6-1 with TRBJ1-6; D is unresolved. The V and J ends lost 7 bases and 7 bases respectively, with 14 bases between them. This CDR3 contains 14 residues. The V gene's germline CDR1 is MNHNS and CDR2 SASEGT. CDR3 in DNA: TGTGCCAGCATGTCGCCAGACCGGAATTCACCCCTCCACTTT. Translating it yields CASMSPDRNSPLHF.

This chain uses TRBV30 with TRBJ1-2; no definite D call. The V gene's germline CDR1 is GTSNPN and CDR2 SVGIG (reference sequence). The V gene lost 2 bases and the J gene lost 3 bases, with 4 bases spanning the gap. This CDR3 has 11 amino acids. The CDR3 sequence: CAWSLYYGYTF. CDR3 DNA: TGTGCCTGGAGTTTATACTATGGCTACACCTTC.

There are many counts of this clonotype. The V and J genes are TRBV11-1 and TRBJ2-7; a possible D gene is TRBD2 (6 bases). The CDR3 is 16 residues long. The V gene lost 5 bases and the J gene lost 5 bases, with 22 bases spanning the gap. Germline values: CDR1 SGHAT, CDR2 FQDESV (reference sequence). CDR3 nucleotide sequence: TGTGCCAGCAGCCTTATCGGGGCTAGCGTAATCCACGAGCAGTACTTC. It codes for CASSLIGASVIHEQYF.

This clonotype has at least ten counts. The chain uses TRBV20-1 and TRBJ2-7; the D is unclear. Between the trimmed V and J ends, which lost 2 bases and 5 bases, there was a span of 16 bases. Germline V CDR1 and CDR2: DFQATT, SNEGSKA (reference sequence). The CDR3 has 14 residues. CDR3 amino acids: CSARFVSLGNEQYF. The CDR3 DNA sequence: TGCAGTGCTAGATTTGTCTCCTTGGGGAACGAGCAGTACTTC.

Comments on this clonotype: Germline is not matched at one junction end, which may reflect a read error. The rearrangement joins TRBV27 to TRBJ2-3; D may be TRBD1 (5 bases). CDR1 and CDR2 from the germline V gene are MNHEY and SMNVEV (reference sequence). The CDR3 extends over 14 amino acids. The CDR3 nucleotides are TGTGCCAGCAGTTGGGGCGAGAGCACAGATATGCAGTATTTT. Translating gives CASSWGESTDMQYF.

This chain links TRBV10-3 with TRBJ1-2; D possibly corresponds to TRBD1 (6 bases). Trimming removed 3 bases at V and 4 bases at J, with 18 bases between. CDR1 is ENHRY, CDR2 SYGVKD, per germline. The CDR3 has 16 residues. Here the CDR3 reads CAISDKGGPGGYGYTF. The CDR3 DNA reads TGTGCCATCAGTGACAAAGGGGGTCCGGGGGGCTATGGCTACACCTTC.

There are many counts of this clonotype. V usage is TRBV6-6 and J usage is TRBJ2-3; perhaps D is TRBD1 or TRBD2 (5 bases each). The germline CDR1 and CDR2 sequences are MNHNY and SVGAGI (reference sequence). V shed 4 bases and J shed 3 bases, with 11 bases lying between them. The CDR3 extends over 14 amino acids. The CDR3 bases are TGTGCCAGCAGTTCTGGGGGTAGGACAGATACGCAGTATTTT. It encodes CASSSGGRTDTQYF.

J is TRBJ1-1 and V is TRBV12-5; D not resolved. The V end was cut by 6 bases, the J end by 6 bases, with 14 bases between. The CDR3 has 13 residues. In germline, CDR1 is LGHNT, CDR2 FRNRAP. Here the CDR3 reads CASGGGPDAEAFF. The CDR3, as DNA: TGTGCTAGTGGGGGAGGTCCCGACGCTGAAGCTTTCTTT. Variable domain in full (rest from reference TRBV12-5 and TRBJ1-1): DARVTQTPRHKVTEMGQEVTMRCQPILGHNTVFWYRQTMMQGLELLAYFRNRAPLDDSGMPKDRFSAEMPDATLATLKIQPSEPRDSAVYFCASGGGPDAEAFFGQGTRLTVV.

The chain recombines TRBV27 with TRBJ1-4; D is ambiguous. Germline V gene lookup returns CDR1 MNHEY and CDR2 SMNVEV (reference sequence). The CDR3 totals 16 residues. V dropped 6 bases and J dropped 0 bases, with 14 bases sitting between them. CDR3 coding DNA: TGTGCCAGCAGATTAATCCGACAAGCAACTAATGAAAAACTGTTTTTT. Amino acids: CASRLIRQATNEKLFF.

V gene TRBV11-2 combines with J gene TRBJ2-3, with D hard to call. The CDR3 is made up of 18 amino acids. Germline CDR1 is SGHAT and CDR2 is FQNNGV. V lost 2 bases and J lost 2, with 20 bases in between. CDR3 in amino acids: CASSLWSLRHRNTDTQYF. As DNA, the CDR3 is TGTGCCAGCAGCTTATGGTCCCTCCGACATCGGAACACAGATACGCAGTATTTT.

The J gene is TRBJ2-2, the V gene TRBV19; D not certain. Germline V CDR1 and CDR2: LNHDA, SQIVND (reference sequence). The CDR3 contains 15 residues. Trimming removed 2 bases at V and 2 bases at J, with 9 bases between. The CDR3 loop reads CASSIITANTGELFF. Here the CDR3 DNA reads TGTGCCAGTAGTATAATAACGGCCAACACCGGGGAGCTGTTTTTT.

This clonotype has just a few counts. The rearrangement links TRBV6-5 to TRBJ1-1, with 10 bases fitting TRBD1. The junction had 8 bases not matched to a gene; V was cut back by 6 bases and J by 1 base. Germline loops: CDR1 MNHEY, CDR2 SVGAGI. This CDR3 contains 16 residues. CDR3 nucleotides: TGTGCCAGCAGAACCGGACAGGGGGTACCGAACACTGAAGCTTTCTTT. This encodes CASRTGQGVPNTEAFF.

The genes are TRBV10-2 and TRBJ1-1, with 9 positions matching TRBD1. The trim removed 5 bases at V and 3 bases at J, leaving 7 bases unmatched. Per the germline V gene, CDR1 is WSHSY and CDR2 is SAAADI. The CDR3 runs to 15 residues. The CDR3 protein is CASSKQGAWDTEAFF. CDR3 in DNA: TGCGCCAGCAGTAAACAGGGGGCGTGGGACACTGAAGCTTTCTTT.